Listed below are T cell receptor beta chains from one sample, sequenced in a study of shared clonotypes between healthy human individuals. Assay: immunoSEQ multiplex PCR; the TCRdb copy retains only in-frame clones and omits some. The table records around 1.5 million clones, 95% to 99% of them present only once. The specimen was naive CD4+ T cells sorted from blood. Receptors originate from a man aged 25-45 years in good health. CDR3s include the opening cysteine and the closing phenylalanine or tryptophan. The order of the fields is D gene, clone size, J gene, V gene, CDR3 protein, CDR3 DNA. D genes are given only for firm matches. The listing skips clone size in some rows; elsewhere it reads once, few, many or a size class.

D gene: NA; clone size: NA; J gene: TRBJ2-7; V gene: TRBV7-8; CDR3 protein: CASSLGDAGRYEQYF; CDR3 DNA: TGTGCCAGCAGCCTGGGTGACGCAGGTCGCTACGAGCAGTACTTC
D gene: NA; clone size: NA; J gene: TRBJ2-2; V gene: TRBV5-6; CDR3 protein: CASSLPLTGELFF; CDR3 DNA: TGTGCCAGCAGCTTGCCGCTGACCGGGGAGCTGTTTTTT
D gene: TRBD1; clone size: NA; J gene: TRBJ2-1; V gene: TRBV4-1; CDR3 protein: CASSTGVSAYNEQFF; CDR3 DNA: TGCGCCAGCAGCACAGGGGTTTCGGCCTACAATGAGCAGTTCTTC
D gene: NA; clone size: NA; J gene: TRBJ1-2; V gene: TRBV28; CDR3 protein: CASSLPRNYGYTF; CDR3 DNA: TGTGCCAGCAGTTTACCCAGGAACTATGGCTACACCTTC
D gene: NA; clone size: NA; J gene: TRBJ2-1; V gene: TRBV5-4; CDR3 protein: CASSGRTVQSSNEQFF; CDR3 DNA: TGTGCCAGCAGCGGACGGACAGTTCAGTCGTCGAATGAGCAGTTCTTC
D gene: TRBD1; clone size: NA; J gene: TRBJ2-7; V gene: TRBV28; CDR3 protein: CASISYRGSYEQYF; CDR3 DNA: TGTGCCAGCATTTCCTACAGGGGGTCCTACGAGCAGTACTTC
D gene: NA; clone size: NA; J gene: TRBJ2-7; V gene: TRBV28; CDR3 protein: CASSLLGGDSEQYF; CDR3 DNA: TGTGCCAGCAGTCTACTAGGGGGAGATTCCGAGCAGTACTTC
D gene: NA; clone size: NA; J gene: TRBJ2-1; V gene: TRBV5-1; CDR3 protein: CASSRSYNEQFF; CDR3 DNA: TGCGCCAGCAGCCGATCTTACAATGAGCAGTTCTTC
D gene: NA; clone size: NA; J gene: TRBJ2-7; V gene: TRBV18; CDR3 protein: CASSPLAGQSYEQYF; CDR3 DNA: TGTGCCAGCTCACCATTGGCGGGACAGTCCTACGAGCAGTACTTC
D gene: NA; clone size: once; J gene: TRBJ2-1; V gene: TRBV25-1; CDR3 protein: CASSRRNEQFF; CDR3 DNA: TGTGCCAGCAGTCGCCGGAATGAGCAGTTCTTC
D gene: NA; clone size: NA; J gene: TRBJ1-1; V gene: TRBV11-2; CDR3 protein: CASSGGGVNEAFF; CDR3 DNA: TGTGCCAGCAGCGGAGGGGGTGTCAATGAAGCTTTCTTT
D gene: TRBD2; clone size: NA; J gene: TRBJ2-3; V gene: TRBV10-3; CDR3 protein: CAISALGLAGKNTDTQYF; CDR3 DNA: TGTGCCATCAGTGCACTTGGACTAGCGGGGAAAAACACAGATACGCAGTATTTT
D gene: TRBD2; clone size: NA; J gene: TRBJ2-3; V gene: TRBV29-1; CDR3 protein: CSAKPGGVGTDTQYF; CDR3 DNA: TGCAGCGCCAAACCGGGGGGGGTTGGCACAGATACGCAGTATTTT